Described below is a single T cell receptor (beta chain) sequence and its context. This sample stems from a study of blood T cell repertoires in COVID-19. Study overall: Specimens from acute and convalescent COVID-19 originated in the United States, Italy and Spain. In each case, the material was cDNA or gDNA derived from T cells, B-cell-depleted T cells, or PBMCs.

Per the study methods: Reference gene primer amplification gave nucleated cell count estimates. The data were produced by immunoSEQ multiplex PCR, yet TCRdb's version contains in-frame clones alone and is incomplete. Clonal size and the V and J genes are those of that table, whereas D and trimming came from the DNA. There are about 58,000 clones in the sample; 70% to 90% occur only once, and roughly 4.8% lies in the top ten. CDR3 length: 13 residues. Germline CDR1 MNHNS, CDR2 SASEGT. The ends were cut back, 3 bases at V and 4 bases at J, with 9 bases in the middle. Specimen: peripheral blood. The chain links TRBV6-1 to TRBJ1-2; no clear D gene. The sequence came from a man aged 35 to 55 with active COVID-19. CDR3 loop: CASSDRTPYGYTF. CDR3 in DNA: TGTGCCAGCAGTGACCGAACACCCTATGGCTACACCTTC.